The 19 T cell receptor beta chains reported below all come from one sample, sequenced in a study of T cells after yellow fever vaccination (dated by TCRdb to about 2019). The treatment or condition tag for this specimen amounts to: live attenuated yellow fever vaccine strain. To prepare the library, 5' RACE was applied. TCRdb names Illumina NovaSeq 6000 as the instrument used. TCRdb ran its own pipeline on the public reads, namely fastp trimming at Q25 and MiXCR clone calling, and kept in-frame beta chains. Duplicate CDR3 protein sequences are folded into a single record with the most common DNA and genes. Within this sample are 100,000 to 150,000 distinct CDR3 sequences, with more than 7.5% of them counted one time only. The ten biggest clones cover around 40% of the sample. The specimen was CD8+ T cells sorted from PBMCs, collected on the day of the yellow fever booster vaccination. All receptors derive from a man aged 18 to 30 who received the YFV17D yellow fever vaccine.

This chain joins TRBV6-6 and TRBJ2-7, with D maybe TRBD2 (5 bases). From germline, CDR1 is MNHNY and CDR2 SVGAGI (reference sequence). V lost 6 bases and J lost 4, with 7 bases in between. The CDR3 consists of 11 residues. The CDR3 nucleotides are TGTGCCAGCAGCGGAGGATACGAGCAGTACGTC. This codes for CASSGGYEQYV.

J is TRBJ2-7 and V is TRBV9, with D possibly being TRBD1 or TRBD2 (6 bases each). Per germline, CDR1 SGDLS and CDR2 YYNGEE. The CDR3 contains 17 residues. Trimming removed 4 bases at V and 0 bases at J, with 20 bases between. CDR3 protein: CASSSPRSGGYSYEQYF. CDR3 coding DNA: TGTGCCAGCAGCTCCCCCCGGTCCGGGGGCTACTCCTACGAGCAGTACTTC.

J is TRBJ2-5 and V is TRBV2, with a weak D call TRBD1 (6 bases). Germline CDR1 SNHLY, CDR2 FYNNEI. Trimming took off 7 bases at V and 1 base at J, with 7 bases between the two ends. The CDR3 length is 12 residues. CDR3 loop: CASNRAQETQYF. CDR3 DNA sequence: TGTGCCAGCAACAGGGCCCAAGAGACCCAGTACTTC.

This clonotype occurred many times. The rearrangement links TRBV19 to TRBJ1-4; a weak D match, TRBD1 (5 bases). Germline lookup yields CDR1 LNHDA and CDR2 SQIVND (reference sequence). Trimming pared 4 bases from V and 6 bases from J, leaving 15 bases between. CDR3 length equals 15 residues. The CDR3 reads CASSTEWDEDEKLFF. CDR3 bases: TGTGCCAGTAGTACTGAGTGGGACGAGGATGAAAAACTGTTTTTT.

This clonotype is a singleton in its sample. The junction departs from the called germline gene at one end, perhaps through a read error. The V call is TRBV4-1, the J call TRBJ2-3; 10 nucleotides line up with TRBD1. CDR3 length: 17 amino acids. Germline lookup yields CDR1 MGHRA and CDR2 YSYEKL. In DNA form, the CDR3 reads TGCGCCCGCAGCCACGTTGACAGGGGGCTTGGCGCAGATACGCAGTATTTT. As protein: CARSHVDRGLGADTQYF.

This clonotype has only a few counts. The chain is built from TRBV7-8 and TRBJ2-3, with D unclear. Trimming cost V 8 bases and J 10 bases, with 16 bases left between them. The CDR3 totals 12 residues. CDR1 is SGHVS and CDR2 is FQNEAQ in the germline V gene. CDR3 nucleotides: TGTGCCAGCGGGTCGTACCTGGTGGCGCAGTATTTT. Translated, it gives CASGSYLVAQYF.

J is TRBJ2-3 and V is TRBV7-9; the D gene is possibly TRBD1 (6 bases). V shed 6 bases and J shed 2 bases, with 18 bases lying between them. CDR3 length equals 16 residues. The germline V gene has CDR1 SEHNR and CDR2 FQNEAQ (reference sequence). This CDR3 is CASRDSGQTTTDTQYF. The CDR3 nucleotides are TGTGCCAGCAGGGATAGTGGACAGACGACCACAGATACGCAGTATTTT.

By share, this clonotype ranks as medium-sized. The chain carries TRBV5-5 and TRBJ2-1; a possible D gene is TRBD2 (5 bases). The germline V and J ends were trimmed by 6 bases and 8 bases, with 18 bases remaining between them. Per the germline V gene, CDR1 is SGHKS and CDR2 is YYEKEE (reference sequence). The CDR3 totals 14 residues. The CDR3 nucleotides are TGTGCCAGCAACCTAGCTTGGGGATCTCATGAGCAGTTCTTC. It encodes CASNLAWGSHEQFF.

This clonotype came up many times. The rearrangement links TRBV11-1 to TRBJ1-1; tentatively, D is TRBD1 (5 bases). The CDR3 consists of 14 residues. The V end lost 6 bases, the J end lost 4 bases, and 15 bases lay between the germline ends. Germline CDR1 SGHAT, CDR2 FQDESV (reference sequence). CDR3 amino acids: CASRARGEVTEAFF. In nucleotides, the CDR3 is TGTGCCAGCAGGGCTCGAGGGGAGGTCACTGAAGCTTTCTTT.

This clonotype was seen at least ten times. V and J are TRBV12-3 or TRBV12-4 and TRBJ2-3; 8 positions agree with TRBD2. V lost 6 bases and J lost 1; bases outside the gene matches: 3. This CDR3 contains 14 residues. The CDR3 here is CASSLSGGTDTQYF. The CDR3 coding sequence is TGTGCCAGCAGCCTTAGCGGGGGCACAGATACGCAGTATTTT.

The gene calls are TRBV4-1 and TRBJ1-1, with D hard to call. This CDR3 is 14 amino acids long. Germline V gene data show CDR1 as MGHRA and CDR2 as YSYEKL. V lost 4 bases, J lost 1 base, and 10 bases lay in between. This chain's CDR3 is CASSPRRWNTEAFF. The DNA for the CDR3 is TGCGCCAGCAGCCCTCGGCGGTGGAACACTGAAGCTTTCTTT.

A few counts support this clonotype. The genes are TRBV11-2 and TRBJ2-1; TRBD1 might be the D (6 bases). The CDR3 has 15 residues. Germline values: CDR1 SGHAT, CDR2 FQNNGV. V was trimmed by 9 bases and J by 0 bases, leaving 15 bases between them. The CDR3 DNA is TGTGCCAGTCGCCCTACAGGGAGCTCCTACAATGAGCAGTTCTTC. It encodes CASRPTGSSYNEQFF.

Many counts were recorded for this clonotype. CDR3 in DNA: TGCAGTGCTAGAGAGGACAGGGGCAATCAGCCCCAGCATTTT. It is translated as CSAREDRGNQPQHF. V usage is TRBV20-1 and J usage is TRBJ1-5, with TRBD1 matching over 8 bases. The length of the CDR3 is 14 residues. CDR1 and CDR2 (germline): DFQATT, SNEGSKA (reference sequence). With V trimmed by 0 bases and J by 2 bases, 0 bases remained unmatched.

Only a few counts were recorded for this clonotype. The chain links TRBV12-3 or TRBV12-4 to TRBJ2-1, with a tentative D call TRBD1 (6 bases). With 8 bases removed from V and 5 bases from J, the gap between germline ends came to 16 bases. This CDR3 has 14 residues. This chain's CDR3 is CASGPLGTHNEQFF. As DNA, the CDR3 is TGTGCCAGCGGACCTCTTGGGACACACAATGAGCAGTTCTTC.

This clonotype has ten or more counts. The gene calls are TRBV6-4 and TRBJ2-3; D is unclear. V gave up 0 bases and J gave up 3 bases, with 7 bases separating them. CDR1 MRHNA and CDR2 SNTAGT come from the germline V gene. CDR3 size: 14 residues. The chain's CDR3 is CASSDSKGTDTQYF. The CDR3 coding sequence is TGTGCCAGCAGTGACTCGAAAGGGACAGATACGCAGTATTTT.

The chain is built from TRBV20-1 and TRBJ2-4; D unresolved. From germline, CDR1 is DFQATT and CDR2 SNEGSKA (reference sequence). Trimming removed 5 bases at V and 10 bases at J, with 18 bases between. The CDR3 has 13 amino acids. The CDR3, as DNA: TGCAGTGCTCGTTTAATTACGACTGAGATTCAGTACTTC. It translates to CSARLITTEIQYF.

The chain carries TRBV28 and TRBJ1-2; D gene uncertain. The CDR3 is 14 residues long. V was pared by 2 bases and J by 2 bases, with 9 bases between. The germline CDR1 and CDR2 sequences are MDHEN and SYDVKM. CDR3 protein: CASSLAVENYGYTF. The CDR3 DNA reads TGTGCCAGCAGTTTAGCAGTCGAGAACTATGGCTACACCTTC.

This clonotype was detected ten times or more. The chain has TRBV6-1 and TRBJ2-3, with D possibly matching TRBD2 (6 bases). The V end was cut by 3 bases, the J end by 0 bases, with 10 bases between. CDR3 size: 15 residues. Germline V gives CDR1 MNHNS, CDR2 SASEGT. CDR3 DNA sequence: TGTGCCAGCAGTGAGGGGGGATCTAGCACAGATACGCAGTATTTT. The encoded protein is CASSEGGSSTDTQYF.

This CDR3 is CATSDATGIYGYTF. The DNA of the CDR3 is TGTGCCACCAGTGACGCGACAGGGATCTATGGCTACACCTTC. The chain has TRBV24-1 and TRBJ1-2; TRBD1 aligns across 7 bases. Trimming cost V 4 bases and J 4 bases; bases outside gene matches: 5. This CDR3 region has 14 residues. Germline V gene data show CDR1 as KGHDR and CDR2 as SFDVKD.